This T cell receptor beta chain was sequenced in a study of shared T cell receptors in the human thymus. With 5 bases clipped from V and 0 bases from J, the junction kept 10 bases outside the gene matches. CDR1 is MDHEN and CDR2 is SYDVKM in the germline V gene. The CDR3 sequence is 16 residues long. Profiled with immunoSEQ multiplex PCR; TCRdb holds only in-frame clones, not every one. This table has 550,000 to 800,000 clones, approximately 85% appearing once. Separately, the same data were catalogued under a study of human thymus T cells. According to that study: Thymic and blood repertoires showed apparently biased V and J gene usage.

This sequence was found in a girl under two years old with a congenital heart defect. The chain has TRBV28 and TRBJ2-7, with 7 nucleotides matching TRBD2. Sequencing input: thymocytes. The CDR3 DNA sequence: TGTGCCAGCAGTCGCCGGGGTAGCGGGTTCTCCTACGAGCAGTACTTC. It translates to CASSRRGSGFSYEQYF.